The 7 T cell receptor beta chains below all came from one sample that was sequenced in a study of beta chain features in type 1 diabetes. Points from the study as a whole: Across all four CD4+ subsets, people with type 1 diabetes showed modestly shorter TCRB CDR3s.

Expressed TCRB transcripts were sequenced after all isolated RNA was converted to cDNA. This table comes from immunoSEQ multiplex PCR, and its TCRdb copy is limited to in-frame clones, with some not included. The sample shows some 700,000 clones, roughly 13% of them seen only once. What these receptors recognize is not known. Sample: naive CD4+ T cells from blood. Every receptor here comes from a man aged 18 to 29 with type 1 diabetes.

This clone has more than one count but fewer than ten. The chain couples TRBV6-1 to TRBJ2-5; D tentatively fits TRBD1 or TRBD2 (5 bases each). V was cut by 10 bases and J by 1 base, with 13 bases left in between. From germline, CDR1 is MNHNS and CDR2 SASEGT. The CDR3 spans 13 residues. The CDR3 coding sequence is TGTGCCACCCGAGGGGCAGGCCAAGAGACCCAGTACTTC. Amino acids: CATRGAGQETQYF.

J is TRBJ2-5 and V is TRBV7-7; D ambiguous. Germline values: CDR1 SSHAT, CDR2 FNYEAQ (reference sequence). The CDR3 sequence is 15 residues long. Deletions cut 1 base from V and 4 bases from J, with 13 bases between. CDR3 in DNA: TGTGCCAGCAGCTTAGTTTATGGGGTTGGAGAGACCCAGTACTTC. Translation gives CASSLVYGVGETQYF.

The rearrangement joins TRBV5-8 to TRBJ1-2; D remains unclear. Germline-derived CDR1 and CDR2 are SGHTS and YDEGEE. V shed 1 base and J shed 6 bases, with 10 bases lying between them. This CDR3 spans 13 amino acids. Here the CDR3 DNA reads TGTGCCAGCAGCTTGAAGTCGAATGATGGCTACACCTTC. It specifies CASSLKSNDGYTF.

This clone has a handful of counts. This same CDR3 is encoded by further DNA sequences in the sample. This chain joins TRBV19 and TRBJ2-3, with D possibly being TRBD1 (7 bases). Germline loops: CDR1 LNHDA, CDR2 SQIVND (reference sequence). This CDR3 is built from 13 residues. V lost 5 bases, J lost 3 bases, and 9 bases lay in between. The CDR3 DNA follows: TGTGCCAGTAGTCCAGGGGGGACAGATACGCAGTATTTT. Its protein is CASSPGGTDTQYF.

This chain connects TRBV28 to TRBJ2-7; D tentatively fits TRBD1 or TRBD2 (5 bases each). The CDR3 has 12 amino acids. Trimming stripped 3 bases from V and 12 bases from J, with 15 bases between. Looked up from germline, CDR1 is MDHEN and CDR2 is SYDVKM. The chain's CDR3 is CASSLGERAAYF. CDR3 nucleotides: TGTGCCAGCAGTTTGGGGGAACGGGCGGCGTACTTC.

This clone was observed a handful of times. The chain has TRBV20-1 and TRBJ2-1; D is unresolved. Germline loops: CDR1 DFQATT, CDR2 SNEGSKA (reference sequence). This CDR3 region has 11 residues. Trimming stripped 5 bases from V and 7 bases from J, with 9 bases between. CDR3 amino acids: CSAEPFNEQFF. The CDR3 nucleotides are TGCAGTGCTGAACCTTTTAATGAGCAGTTCTTC.

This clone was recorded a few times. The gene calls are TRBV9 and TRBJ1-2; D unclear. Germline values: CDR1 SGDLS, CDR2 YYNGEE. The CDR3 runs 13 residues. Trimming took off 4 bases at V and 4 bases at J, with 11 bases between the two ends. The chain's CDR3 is CASSSRDFYGYTF. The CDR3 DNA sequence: TGTGCCAGCAGCTCCCGGGATTTCTATGGCTACACCTTC.